The source of this T cell receptor (beta chain) is a study of control samples from healthy donors and cancer patients. Sequencing was performed with immunoSEQ multiplex PCR; in TCRdb, only in-frame clones are kept and a portion is missing. The sample lists about 98,000 clones, around 80% occurring once. The CDR3 spans 15 residues. J was trimmed by 2 bases and V by 3 bases; bases with no gene match: 3. Germline lookup yields CDR1 LGHNA and CDR2 YNFKEQ. This chain links TRBV4-2 with TRBJ2-1; TRBD2 matches 8 bases. The origin of this receptor is a man between 60 and 75 years old in good health. Sequences were obtained from blood. The CDR3 DNA is TGTGCCAGCAGCCAGAGCGGGGGTCCCTACAATGAGCAGTTCTTC. Translated: CASSQSGGPYNEQFF.